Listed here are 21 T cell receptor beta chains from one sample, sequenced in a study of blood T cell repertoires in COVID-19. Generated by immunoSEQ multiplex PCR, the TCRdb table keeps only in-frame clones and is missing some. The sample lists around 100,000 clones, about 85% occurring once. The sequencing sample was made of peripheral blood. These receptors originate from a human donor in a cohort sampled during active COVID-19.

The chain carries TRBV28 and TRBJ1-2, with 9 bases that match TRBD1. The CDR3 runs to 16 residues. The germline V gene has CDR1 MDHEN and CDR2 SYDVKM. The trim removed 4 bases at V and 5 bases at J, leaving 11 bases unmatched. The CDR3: CASSSPGTGIKYGYTF. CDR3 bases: TGTGCCAGCAGTTCCCCCGGGACAGGGATAAAGTATGGCTACACCTTC.

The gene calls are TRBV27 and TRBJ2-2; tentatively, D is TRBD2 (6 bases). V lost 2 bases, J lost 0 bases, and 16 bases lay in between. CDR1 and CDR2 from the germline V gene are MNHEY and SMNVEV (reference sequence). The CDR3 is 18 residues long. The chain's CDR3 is CASSLGRNSGTNTGELFF. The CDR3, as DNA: TGTGCCAGCAGTTTAGGCCGGAATAGCGGAACGAACACCGGGGAGCTGTTTTTT.

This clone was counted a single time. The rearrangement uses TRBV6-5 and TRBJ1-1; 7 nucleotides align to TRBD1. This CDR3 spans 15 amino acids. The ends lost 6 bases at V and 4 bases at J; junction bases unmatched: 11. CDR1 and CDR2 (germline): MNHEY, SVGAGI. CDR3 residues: CASSSARGRSTEAFF. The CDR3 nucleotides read TGTGCCAGCAGCTCAGCCAGGGGGAGGTCCACTGAAGCTTTCTTT.

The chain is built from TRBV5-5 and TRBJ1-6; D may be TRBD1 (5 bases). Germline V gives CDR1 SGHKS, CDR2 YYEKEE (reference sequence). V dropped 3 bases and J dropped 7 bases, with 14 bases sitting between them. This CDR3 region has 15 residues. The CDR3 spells CASSSRQQENSPLHF. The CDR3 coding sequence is TGTGCCAGCAGCTCTAGACAGCAAGAGAATTCACCCCTCCACTTT.

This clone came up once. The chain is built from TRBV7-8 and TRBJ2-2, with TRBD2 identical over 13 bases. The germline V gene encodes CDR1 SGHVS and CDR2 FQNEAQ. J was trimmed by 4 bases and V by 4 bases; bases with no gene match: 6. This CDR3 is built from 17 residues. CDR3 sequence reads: CASSSQLAGGGTGELFF. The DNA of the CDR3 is TGTGCCAGCAGCTCACAACTAGCGGGAGGGGGCACCGGGGAGCTGTTTTTT.

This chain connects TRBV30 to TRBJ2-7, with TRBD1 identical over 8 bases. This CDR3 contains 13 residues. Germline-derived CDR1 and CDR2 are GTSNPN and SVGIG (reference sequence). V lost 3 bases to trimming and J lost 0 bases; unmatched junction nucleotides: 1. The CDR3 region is CAWSTGGSYEQYF. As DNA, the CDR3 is TGTGCCTGGAGCACAGGGGGCTCCTACGAGCAGTACTTC.

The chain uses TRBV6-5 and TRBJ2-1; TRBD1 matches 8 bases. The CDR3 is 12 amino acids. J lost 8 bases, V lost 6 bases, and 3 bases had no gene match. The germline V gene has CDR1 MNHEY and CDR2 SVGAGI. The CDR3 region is CASRDRVHEQFF. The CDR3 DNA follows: TGTGCCAGCAGGGACAGGGTGCATGAGCAGTTCTTC.

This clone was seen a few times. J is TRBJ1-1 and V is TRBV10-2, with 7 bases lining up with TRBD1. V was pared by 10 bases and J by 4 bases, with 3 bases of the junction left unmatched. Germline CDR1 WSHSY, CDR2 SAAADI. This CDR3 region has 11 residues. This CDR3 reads CAIRGGTEAFF. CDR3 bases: TGCGCCATCAGGGGGGGCACTGAAGCTTTCTTT.

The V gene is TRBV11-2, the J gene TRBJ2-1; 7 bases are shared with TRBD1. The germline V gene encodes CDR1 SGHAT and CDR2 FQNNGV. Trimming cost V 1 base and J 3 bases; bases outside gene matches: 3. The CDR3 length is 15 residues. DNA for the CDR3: TGTGCCAGCAGCTTAGGGCGACAGGGCTACAATGAGCAGTTCTTC. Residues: CASSLGRQGYNEQFF.

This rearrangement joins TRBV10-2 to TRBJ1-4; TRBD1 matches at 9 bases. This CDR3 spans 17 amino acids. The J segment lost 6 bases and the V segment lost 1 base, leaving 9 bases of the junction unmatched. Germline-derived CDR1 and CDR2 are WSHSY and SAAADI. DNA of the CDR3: TGCGCCAGCAGTGAGTTATTATGGACAGGGGTGGATGAAAAACTGTTTTTT. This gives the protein CASSELLWTGVDEKLFF.

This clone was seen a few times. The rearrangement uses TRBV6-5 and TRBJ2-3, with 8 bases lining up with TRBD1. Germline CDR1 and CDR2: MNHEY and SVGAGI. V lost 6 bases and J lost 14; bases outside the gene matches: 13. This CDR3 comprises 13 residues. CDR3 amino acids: CASSRDRGLQPYF. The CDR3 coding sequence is TGTGCCAGCAGCCGAGACAGGGGTCTACAGCCGTATTTT.

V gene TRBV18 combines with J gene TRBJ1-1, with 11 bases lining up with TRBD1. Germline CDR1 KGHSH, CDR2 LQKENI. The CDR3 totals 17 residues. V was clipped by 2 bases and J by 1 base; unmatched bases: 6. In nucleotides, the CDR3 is TGTGCCAGCTCACCAAGCGGGACAGGGGGAAGGAACACTGAAGCTTTCTTT. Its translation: CASSPSGTGGRNTEAFF.

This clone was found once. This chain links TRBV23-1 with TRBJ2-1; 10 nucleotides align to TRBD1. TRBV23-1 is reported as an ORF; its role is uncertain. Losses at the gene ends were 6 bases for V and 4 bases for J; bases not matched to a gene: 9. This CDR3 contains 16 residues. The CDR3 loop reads CASRTGGKRRYNEQFF. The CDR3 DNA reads TGCGCCAGCAGGACAGGGGGCAAGAGGAGGTACAATGAGCAGTTCTTC.

For the CDR3, the DNA is TGTGCCAGCAGTTTATCCGGGACAGCAACTAATGAAAAACTGTTTTTT. Its translation is CASSLSGTATNEKLFF. The rearrangement joins TRBV28 to TRBJ1-4, with 7 bases that match TRBD1. Per the germline V gene, CDR1 is MDHEN and CDR2 is SYDVKM. The CDR3 length is 16 residues. V shed 1 base and J 0 bases; nucleotides not matched to a gene: 2.

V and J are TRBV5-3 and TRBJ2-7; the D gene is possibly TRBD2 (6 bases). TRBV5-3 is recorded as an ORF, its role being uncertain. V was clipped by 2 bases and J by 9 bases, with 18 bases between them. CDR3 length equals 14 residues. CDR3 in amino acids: CARSLEALRGGQYF. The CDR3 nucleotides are TGTGCCAGAAGCTTAGAAGCCCTAAGGGGAGGGCAGTACTTC.

The CDR3 loop is CASSLETGGGYYEQYF. The CDR3, as DNA: TGTGCCAGCAGCTTAGAGACGGGGGGAGGATACTACGAGCAGTACTTC. V is TRBV11-3 and J is TRBJ2-7; 7 bases are shared with TRBD2. Trimming took 0 bases from V and 3 from J; bases not matched to a gene: 8. CDR3 length: 16 residues. From germline, CDR1 is SGHNT and CDR2 YENEEA.

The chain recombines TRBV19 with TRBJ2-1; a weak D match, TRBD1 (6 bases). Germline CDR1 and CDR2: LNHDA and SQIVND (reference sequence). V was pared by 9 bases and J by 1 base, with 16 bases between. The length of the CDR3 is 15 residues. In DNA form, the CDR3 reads TGTGCCAGCAGAAAGGGGGTTGGTTCCTACAATGAGCAGTTCTTC. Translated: CASRKGVGSYNEQFF.

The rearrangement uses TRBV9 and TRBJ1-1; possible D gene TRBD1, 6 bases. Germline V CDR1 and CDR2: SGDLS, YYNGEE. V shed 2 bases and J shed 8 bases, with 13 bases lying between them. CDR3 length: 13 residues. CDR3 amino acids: CASSVSGTREAFF. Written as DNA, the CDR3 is TGTGCCAGCAGCGTCTCCGGGACAAGAGAAGCTTTCTTT.

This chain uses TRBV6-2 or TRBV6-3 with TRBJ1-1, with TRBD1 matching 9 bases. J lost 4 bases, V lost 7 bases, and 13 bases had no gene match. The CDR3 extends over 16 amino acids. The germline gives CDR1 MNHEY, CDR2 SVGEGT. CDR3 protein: CASTPRGQGASTEAFF. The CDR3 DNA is TGTGCCAGCACCCCCCGGGGACAGGGAGCGAGCACTGAAGCTTTCTTT.

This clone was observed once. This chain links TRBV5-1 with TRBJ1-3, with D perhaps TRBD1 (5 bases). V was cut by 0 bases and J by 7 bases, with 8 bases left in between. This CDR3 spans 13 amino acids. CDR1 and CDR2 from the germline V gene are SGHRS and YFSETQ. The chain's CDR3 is CASSLDRGNTIYF. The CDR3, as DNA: TGCGCCAGCAGCTTGGATCGGGGGAACACCATATATTTT.

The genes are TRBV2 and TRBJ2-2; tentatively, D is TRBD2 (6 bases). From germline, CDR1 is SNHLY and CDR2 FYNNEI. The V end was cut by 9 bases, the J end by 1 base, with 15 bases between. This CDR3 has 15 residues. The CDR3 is CASLRGGGNTGELFF. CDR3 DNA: TGTGCCAGTCTGAGGGGAGGAGGGAACACCGGGGAGCTGTTTTTT.